The T cell receptor beta chain under discussion was sequenced for a study of T-cell memory formation after mild COVID-19. Study-wide points: Clones from the second wave (peaking day 37) had unconfirmed SARS-CoV-2 specificity.

The CDR3 covers 14 residues. Per the germline V gene, CDR1 is SNHLY and CDR2 is FYNNEI. Trimming at V came to 1 base and at J to 6 bases, leaving 3 bases not matched to a gene. In the case of this clonotype: No antigen is known for it.

TCRdb reprocessed the 5' RACE reads with MiXCR, giving one entry per CDR3 protein. The data show around 530,000 distinct CDR3 sequences, less than 25% seen once. The material sequenced was PBMCs or a T cell subset sorted from them (not recorded which). The TCR was taken from an adult woman who had mild COVID-19 (a few samples of this study predate the infection). Cell type and time point are not known. The V gene is TRBV2, the J gene TRBJ1-5, with 7 bases fitting TRBD1. The CDR3 sequence is CASSEDHRGQPQHF. The CDR3 nucleotides read TGTGCCAGCAGTGAAGATCACAGGGGTCAGCCCCAGCATTTT.